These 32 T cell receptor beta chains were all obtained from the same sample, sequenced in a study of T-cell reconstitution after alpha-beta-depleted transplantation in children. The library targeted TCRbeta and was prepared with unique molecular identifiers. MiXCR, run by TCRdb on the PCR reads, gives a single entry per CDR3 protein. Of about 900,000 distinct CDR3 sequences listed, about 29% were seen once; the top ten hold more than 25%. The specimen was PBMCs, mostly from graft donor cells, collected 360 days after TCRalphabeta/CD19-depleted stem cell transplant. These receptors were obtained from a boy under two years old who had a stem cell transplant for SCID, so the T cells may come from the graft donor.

The CDR3 DNA reads TGCGCCAGCAGCCTTTGGGGGGGAAAAGCTAACTATGGCTACACCTTC. It encodes CASSLWGGKANYGYTF. The chain employs TRBV4-1 and TRBJ1-2; tentatively, D is TRBD1 (5 bases). The CDR3 is made up of 16 amino acids. Germline V gene data show CDR1 as MGHRA and CDR2 as YSYEKL. V was cut by 4 bases and J by 0 bases, with 15 bases left in between.

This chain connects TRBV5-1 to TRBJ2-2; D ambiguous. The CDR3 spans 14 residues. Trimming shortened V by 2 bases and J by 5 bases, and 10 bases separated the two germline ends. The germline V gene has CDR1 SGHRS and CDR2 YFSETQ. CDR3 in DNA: TGCGCCAGCAGCTTCCGGATAGATACCGGGGAGCTGTTTTTT. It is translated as CASSFRIDTGELFF.

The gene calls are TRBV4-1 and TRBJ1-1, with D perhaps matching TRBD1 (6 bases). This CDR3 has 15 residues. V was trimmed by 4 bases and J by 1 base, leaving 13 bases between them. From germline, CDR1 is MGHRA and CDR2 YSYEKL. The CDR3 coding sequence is TGCGCCAGCAGCCCATACAGGGTTGCGAACACTGAAGCTTTCTTT. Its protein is CASSPYRVANTEAFF.

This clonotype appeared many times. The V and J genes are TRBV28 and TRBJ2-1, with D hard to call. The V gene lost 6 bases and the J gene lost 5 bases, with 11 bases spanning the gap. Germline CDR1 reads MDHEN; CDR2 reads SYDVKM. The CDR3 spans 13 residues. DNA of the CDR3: TGTGCCAGCAGGTCACAGCCTAACAATGAGCAGTTCTTC. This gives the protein CASRSQPNNEQFF.

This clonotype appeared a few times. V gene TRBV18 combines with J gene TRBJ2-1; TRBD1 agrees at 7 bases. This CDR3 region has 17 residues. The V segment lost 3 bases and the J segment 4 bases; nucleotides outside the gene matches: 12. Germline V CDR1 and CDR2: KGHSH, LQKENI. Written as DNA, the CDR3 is TGTGCCAGCTCACCCTATGACAGGGCTGGCGGGTACAATGAGCAGTTCTTC. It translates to CASSPYDRAGGYNEQFF.

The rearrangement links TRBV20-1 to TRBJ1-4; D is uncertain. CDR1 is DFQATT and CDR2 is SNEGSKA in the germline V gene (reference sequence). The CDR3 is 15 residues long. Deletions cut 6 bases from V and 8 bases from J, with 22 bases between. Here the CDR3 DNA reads TGCAGTGCCTGGAGAAGAGCCACTCGCCAGGAAAAACTGTTTTTT. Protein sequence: CSAWRRATRQEKLFF.

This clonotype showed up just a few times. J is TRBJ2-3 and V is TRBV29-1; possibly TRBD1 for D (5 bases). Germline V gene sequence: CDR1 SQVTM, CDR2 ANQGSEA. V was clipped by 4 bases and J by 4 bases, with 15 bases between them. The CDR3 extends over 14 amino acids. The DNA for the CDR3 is TGCAGCGTTGGGCCAGGGCAGATCTCAGATACGCAGTATTTT. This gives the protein CSVGPGQISDTQYF.

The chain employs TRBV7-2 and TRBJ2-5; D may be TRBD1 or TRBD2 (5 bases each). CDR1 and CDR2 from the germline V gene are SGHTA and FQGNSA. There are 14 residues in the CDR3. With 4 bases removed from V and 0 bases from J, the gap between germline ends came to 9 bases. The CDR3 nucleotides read TGTGCCAGCAGCTGGGACGTGTACCAAGAGACCCAGTACTTC. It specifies CASSWDVYQETQYF.

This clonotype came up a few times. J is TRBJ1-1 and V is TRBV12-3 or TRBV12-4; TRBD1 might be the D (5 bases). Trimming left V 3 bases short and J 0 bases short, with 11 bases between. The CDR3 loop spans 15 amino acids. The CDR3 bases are TGTGCCAGCAGTTTTGGGACCCCTCTGAACACTGAAGCTTTCTTT. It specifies CASSFGTPLNTEAFF.

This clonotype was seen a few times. The CDR3 nucleotides are TGTGCCAGCAGCTTAGGAACTAGCGGGGGACGTGAGCAGTTCTTC. Protein: CASSLGTSGGREQFF. The chain has TRBV7-2 and TRBJ2-1, with 11 bases fitting TRBD2. This CDR3 spans 15 amino acids. Germline V gene sequence: CDR1 SGHTA, CDR2 FQGNSA. V shed 1 base and J 9 bases; nucleotides not matched to a gene: 5.

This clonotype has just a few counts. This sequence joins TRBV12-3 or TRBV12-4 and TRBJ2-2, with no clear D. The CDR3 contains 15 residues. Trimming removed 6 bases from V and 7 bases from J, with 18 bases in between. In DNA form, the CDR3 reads TGTGCCAGCAGCCTCCCCTTCGGGTTGGTCGGGGAGCTGTTTTTT. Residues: CASSLPFGLVGELFF.

The CDR3 nucleotides read TGTGCCAGCAGCTTTCTGGAGGGCGGGGCCTTGAACACTGAAGCTTTCTTT. Protein: CASSFLEGGALNTEAFF. The rearrangement uses TRBV7-9 and TRBJ1-1; TRBD1 is a possible D gene (5 bases). Trimming took off 3 bases at V and 0 bases at J, with 17 bases between the two ends. In germline, CDR1 is SEHNR, CDR2 FQNEAQ (reference sequence). The length of the CDR3 is 17 residues.

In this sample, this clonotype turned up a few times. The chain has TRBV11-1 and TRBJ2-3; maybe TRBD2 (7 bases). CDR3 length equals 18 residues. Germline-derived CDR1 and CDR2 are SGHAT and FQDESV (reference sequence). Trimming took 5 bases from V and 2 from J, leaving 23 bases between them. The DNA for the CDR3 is TGTGCCAGCAGCCCTCCCCTGGGGATGGGGGGGGCCACAGATACGCAGTATTTT. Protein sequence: CASSPPLGMGGATDTQYF.

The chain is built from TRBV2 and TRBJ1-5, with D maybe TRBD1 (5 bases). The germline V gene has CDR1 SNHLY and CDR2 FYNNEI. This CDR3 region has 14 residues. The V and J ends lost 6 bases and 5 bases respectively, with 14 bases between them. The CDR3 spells CASRRGGRDQPQHF. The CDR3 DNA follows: TGTGCCAGCAGGCGTGGGGGACGAGATCAGCCCCAGCATTTT.

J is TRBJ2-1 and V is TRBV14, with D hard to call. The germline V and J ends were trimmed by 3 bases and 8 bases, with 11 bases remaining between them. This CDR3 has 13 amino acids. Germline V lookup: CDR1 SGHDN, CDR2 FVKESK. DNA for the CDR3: TGTGCCAGCAGCCAGAAAGGCCCCTATGAGCAGTTCTTC. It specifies CASSQKGPYEQFF.

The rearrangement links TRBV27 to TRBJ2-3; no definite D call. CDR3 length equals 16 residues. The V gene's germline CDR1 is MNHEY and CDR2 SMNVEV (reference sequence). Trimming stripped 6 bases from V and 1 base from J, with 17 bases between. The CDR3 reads CASSEQPRKGTDTQYF. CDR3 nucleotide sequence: TGTGCCAGCAGCGAACAGCCTAGGAAGGGCACAGATACGCAGTATTTT.

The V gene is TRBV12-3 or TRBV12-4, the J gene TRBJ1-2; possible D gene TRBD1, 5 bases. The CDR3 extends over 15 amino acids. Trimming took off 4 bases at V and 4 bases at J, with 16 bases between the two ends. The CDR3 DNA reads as TGTGCCAGCAGTTGGGGCGGGGAAGGGGTCTATGGCTACACCTTC. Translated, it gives CASSWGGEGVYGYTF.

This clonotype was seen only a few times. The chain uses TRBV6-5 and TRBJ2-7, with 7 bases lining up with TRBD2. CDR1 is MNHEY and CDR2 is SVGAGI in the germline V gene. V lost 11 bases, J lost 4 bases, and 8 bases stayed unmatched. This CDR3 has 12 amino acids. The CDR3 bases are TGTGCCTGCGGACTAGGCGTATACGAGCAGTACTTC. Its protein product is CACGLGVYEQYF.

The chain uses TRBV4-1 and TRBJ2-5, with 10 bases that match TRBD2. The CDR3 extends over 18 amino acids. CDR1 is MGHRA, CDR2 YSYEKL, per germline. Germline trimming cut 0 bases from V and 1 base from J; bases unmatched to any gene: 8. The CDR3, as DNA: TGCGCCAGCAGCCAAGAATCCCTAGCGGGGGCCTTCCAAGAGACCCAGTACTTC. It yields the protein CASSQESLAGAFQETQYF.

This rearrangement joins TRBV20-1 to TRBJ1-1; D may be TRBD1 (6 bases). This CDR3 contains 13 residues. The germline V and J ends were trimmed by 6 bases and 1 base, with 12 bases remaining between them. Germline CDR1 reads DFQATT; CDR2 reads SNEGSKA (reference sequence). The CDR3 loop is CSATGTTNTEAFF. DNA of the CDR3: TGCAGTGCAACAGGGACTACGAACACTGAAGCTTTCTTT.

As DNA, the CDR3 is TGTGCCAGCAGTTACTCGAAGGCGGGTGGCTCCTACAATGAGCAGTTCTTC. Translated, it gives CASSYSKAGGSYNEQFF. The rearrangement uses TRBV6-2 or TRBV6-3 and TRBJ2-1, with D possibly matching TRBD2 (5 bases). The CDR3 loop spans 17 amino acids. V lost 0 bases and J 0 bases, leaving 12 bases between the germline ends. In germline, CDR1 is MNHEY, CDR2 SVGEGT.

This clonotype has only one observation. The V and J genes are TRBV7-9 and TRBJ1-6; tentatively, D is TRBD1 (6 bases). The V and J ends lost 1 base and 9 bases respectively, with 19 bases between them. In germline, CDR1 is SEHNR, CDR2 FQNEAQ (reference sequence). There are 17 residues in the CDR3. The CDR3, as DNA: TGTGCCAGCAGCTTAGTTGTTTACAGGGAGGAGAGTTCACCCCTCCACTTT. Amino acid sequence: CASSLVVYREESSPLHF.

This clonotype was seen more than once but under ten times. Written as DNA, the CDR3 is TGCAGTGCTAACAGGGCCACAGATACGCAGTATTTT. Translation: CSANRATDTQYF. This chain joins TRBV20-1 and TRBJ2-3; maybe TRBD1 (6 bases). The germline V gene encodes CDR1 DFQATT and CDR2 SNEGSKA (reference sequence). Trimming cost V 4 bases and J 2 bases, with 7 bases left between them. This CDR3 contains 12 residues.

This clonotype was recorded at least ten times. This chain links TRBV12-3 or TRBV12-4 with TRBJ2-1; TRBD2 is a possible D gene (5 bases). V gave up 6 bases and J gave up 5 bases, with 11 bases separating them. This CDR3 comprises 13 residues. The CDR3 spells CASSLAGNNEQFF. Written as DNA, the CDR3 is TGTGCCAGCAGCTTGGCCGGGAACAATGAGCAGTTCTTC.

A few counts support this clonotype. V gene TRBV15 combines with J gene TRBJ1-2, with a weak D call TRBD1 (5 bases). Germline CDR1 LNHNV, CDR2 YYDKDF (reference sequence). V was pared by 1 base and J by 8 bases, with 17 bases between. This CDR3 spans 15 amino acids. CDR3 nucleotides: TGTGCCACCAGCAGAGGATTTGGGAAGGGGCAAGGCTACACCTTC. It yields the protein CATSRGFGKGQGYTF.

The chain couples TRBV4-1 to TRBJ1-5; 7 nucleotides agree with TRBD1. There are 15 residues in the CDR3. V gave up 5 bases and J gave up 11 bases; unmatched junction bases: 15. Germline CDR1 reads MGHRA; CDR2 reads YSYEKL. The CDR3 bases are TGCGCCAGCAGCTCTCCAGCAGGGGGATTAGGTACCCAGCATTTT. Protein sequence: CASSSPAGGLGTQHF.

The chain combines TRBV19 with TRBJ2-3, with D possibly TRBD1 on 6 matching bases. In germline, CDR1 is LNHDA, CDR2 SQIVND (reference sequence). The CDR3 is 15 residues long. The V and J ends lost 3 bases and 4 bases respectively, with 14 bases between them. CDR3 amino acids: CASSIGTWSADTQYF. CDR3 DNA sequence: TGTGCCAGTAGTATCGGGACATGGAGTGCAGATACGCAGTATTTT.

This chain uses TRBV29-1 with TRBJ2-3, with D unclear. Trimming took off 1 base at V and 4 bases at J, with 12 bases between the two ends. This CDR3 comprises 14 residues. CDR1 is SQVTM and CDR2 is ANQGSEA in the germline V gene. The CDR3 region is CSVEGGSYSDTQYF. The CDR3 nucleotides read TGCAGCGTTGAAGGGGGTAGCTACTCAGATACGCAGTATTTT.

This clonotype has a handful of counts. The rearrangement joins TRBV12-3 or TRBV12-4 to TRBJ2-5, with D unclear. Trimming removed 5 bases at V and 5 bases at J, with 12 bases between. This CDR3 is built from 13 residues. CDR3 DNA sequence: TGTGCCAGCAGTAGCCCTAACAAGGAGACCCAGTACTTC. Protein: CASSSPNKETQYF.

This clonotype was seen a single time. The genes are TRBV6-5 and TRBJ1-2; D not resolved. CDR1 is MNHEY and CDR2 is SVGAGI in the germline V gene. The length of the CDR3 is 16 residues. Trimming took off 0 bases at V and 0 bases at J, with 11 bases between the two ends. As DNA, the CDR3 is TGTGCCAGCAGTTACTCGAGTGGAAAGACTAACTATGGCTACACCTTC. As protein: CASSYSSGKTNYGYTF.

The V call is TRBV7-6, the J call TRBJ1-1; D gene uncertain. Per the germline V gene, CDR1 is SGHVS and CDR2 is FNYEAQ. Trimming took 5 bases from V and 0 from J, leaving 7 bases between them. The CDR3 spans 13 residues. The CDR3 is CASSKVLNTEAFF. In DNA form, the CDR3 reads TGTGCCAGCAGCAAAGTGTTGAACACTGAAGCTTTCTTT.

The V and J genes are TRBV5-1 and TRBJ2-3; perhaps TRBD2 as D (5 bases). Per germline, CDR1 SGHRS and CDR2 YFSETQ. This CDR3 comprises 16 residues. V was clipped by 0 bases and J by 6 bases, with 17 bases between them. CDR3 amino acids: CASSLGLATLGDTQYF. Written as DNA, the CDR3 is TGCGCCAGCAGCTTGGGGCTAGCCACCCTCGGGGATACGCAGTATTTT.